The present entry profiles one T cell receptor beta chain with its context. The target of this receptor is not known. No base quality information exists; no much larger clone differs at one position. According to the germline V gene (reference sequence), CDR1 reads PRHDT and CDR2 reads FYEKMQ. Unmatched junction bases come to 4, with V trimmed by 0 bases and J by 4 bases. Inclusive of the bounding cysteine and phenylalanine, the CDR3 is 16 residues long. Only the CDR3 DNA stays, 48 bases, in frame from base 1. CD8 naive samples consisted of CD45RO-negative cells that were positively selected for CCR7, yielding a CD45RA+CCR7+ population without TemRA cells. The donors were healthy, HIV-negative adults with no recently reported acute infections or vaccinations. Every donor was a Caucasian adult living in Nashville, Tennessee, USA. Blood was obtained by leukapheresis, after which PBMCs were separated by Ficoll-Histopaque density gradient centrifugation and cryopreserved in liquid nitrogen vapor phase. Purity and quantity of every magnetically sorted T cell population were checked by analytical flow cytometry. Genomic DNA was isolated from every sorted fraction and measured by UV absorbance on a Nanodrop 2000c.

The data belong to a study of shared clonotypes between healthy human individuals (dated by TCRdb to about 2020). Notes on the research overall: The cohort comprised two women and three men aged 18 to 49 years. Per donor, three plates each were used for CD4 naive and CD4 memory, two for CD8 naive, and one for CD8 memory. To estimate repertoire size and how much clonotypes are shared between individuals, the study performed deep sequencing of blood TCR repertoires from roughly five healthy adults. Different laboratories and diverse techniques were used to prepare libraries and sequence TCR repertoires, to increase sequencing depth and limit assay-specific biases. Leukapheresis yielded between about 0.85 and 10 billion PBMCs per donor. What the research found in general, with its limitations: Incomplete sequencing was indicated by rarefaction of sorted-subset datasets, despite the large sequencing depth. Sampling was limited to blood, and TCR repertoires in tissue likely differ from TCR repertoires in blood. Larger estimated clonotype richness was generally found for naive subsets than for memory subsets. Pairwise subsampling indicated that sequencing depth was expected to affect the degree of clonotype sharing among donors. When a few donors were compared, the shared fraction of clonotypes was about 5.5% for naive CD4, 3.5% to 4% for naive CD8, 2% to 2.5% for memory CD4, and 0.35% to 0.4% for memory CD8. Compared with non-shared clonotypes, the clonotypes found in all four sorted-subset donors had higher generation probabilities. The genetic and exposure-history diversity represented was limited by the small number of donors.

Using the deep immunoSEQ assay, TCR CDR3 regions were amplified from genomic DNA by multiplex PCR. Genomic DNA extracted from each cell subset was distributed evenly over all wells of several immunoSEQ 96-well plates, and each plate served as one replicate. Each replicate PCR for sorted subsets received 150 to 250 ng genomic DNA, equal to 30,000 or so T cell genomes. Purified libraries were quantified with a Qubit 3.0 fluorometer, sized on a Bioanalyzer 2100, and re-quantified with the KAPA Library Quantification kit. Each immunoSEQ 96-well plate was sequenced on its own single-read 150-cycle Illumina NextSeq 550 flow cell. As for how the authors treated the data: Because the immunoSEQ output held only junctional sequences and lacked quality scores, the filtering could not match the filtering applied to full-length reads. To assign V/J genes and CDR3, sequences were annotated using PyIR, a Python wrapper for IgBLAST v1.9, with IMGT germline references. Reads were filtered out if the reads had weak V/J assignments (E-value above 1e-6), no CDR3, stop codons, out-of-frame junctions, or ambiguous translated residues. A V3J clonotype was defined by an identical inferred V gene, J gene, and CDR3 amino acid sequence. To compute the percentage overlap between repertoires, the number of shared unique clonotypes was divided by the size of the smaller repertoire. Repertoire richness was assessed with RTK rarefaction, the Chao1 estimator, and Recon v2.1 estimates of unobserved clonotypes. OLGA was used to compute generation probabilities for all TCRbeta clonotypes that the gDNA method yielded from a handful of donors. In TCRdb, the immuneACCESS table is reduced to in-frame sequences with V and J assigned. These tables do not hold every clone; where another copy was compared, an unresolved V gene accounts for under half, and the others remain unexplained. The D gene and trimming were derived from the DNA, and the V and J assignments and clone size from that table. The sample table records roughly 590,000 clones; 95% to 96% of these occur just once. The ten largest clones capture less than 0.13% of the sample.

The V and J genes are TRBV13 and TRBJ2-5; TRBD2 matches 11 bases in the middle. Sequenced material: naive CD8+ T cells sorted from blood. The intended sense of this specimen's cell subset or site label: CD45RA+CCR7+. The receptor comes from a woman aged 25-40 years in good health. CDR3 sequence: CASSLGLAGEIETQYF. The sequenced DNA is TGTGCCAGCAGCTTAGGACTAGCGGGAGAAATAGAGACCCAGTACTTC.